The 32 T cell receptor beta chains listed next were all sequenced from one sample in a study of identifying expanded T cells in peripheral blood. This table comes from immunoSEQ multiplex PCR, and its TCRdb copy is limited to in-frame clones, with some not included. Of just over 90,000 clones in the sample, 88% were seen once. Sequencing was carried out using blood. The receptors were sampled from a person aged 18 to 75 in good health.

This clone has more than one count but fewer than ten. The chain has TRBV5-1 and TRBJ2-3, with 10 bases aligning to TRBD2. Germline loops: CDR1 SGHRS, CDR2 YFSETQ. This CDR3 has 16 residues. V lost 0 bases, J lost 1 base, and 2 bases stayed unmatched. CDR3 bases: TGCGCCAGCAGCTTGGCCGGGACTAGCGGCACAGATACGCAGTATTTT. It encodes CASSLAGTSGTDTQYF.

Only one count was recorded for this clone. The chain combines TRBV9 with TRBJ2-3; no definite D call. Germline loops: CDR1 SGDLS, CDR2 YYNGEE. The CDR3 runs to 12 residues. V shed 0 bases and J shed 1 base, with 0 bases lying between them. The CDR3 bases are TGTGCCAGCAGCGTAGGCACAGATACGCAGTATTTT. As protein: CASSVGTDTQYF. Supplemented by reference TRBV9 and TRBJ2-3, the full variable domain reads DSGVTQTPKHLITATGQRVTLRCSPRSGDLSVYWYQQSLDQGLQFLIQYYNGEERAKGNILERFSAQQFPDLHSELNLSSLELGDSALYFCASSVGTDTQYFGPGTRLTVL.

The rearrangement links TRBV5-1 to TRBJ2-2; D is ambiguous. The CDR3 length is 14 residues. V lost 4 bases to trimming and J lost 5 bases, with 12 bases between them. CDR1 is SGHRS, CDR2 YFSETQ, per germline. The CDR3 bases are TGCGCCAGCAGCACACAAATGGTAACCGGGGAGCTGTTTTTT. Translation: CASSTQMVTGELFF.

The V and J genes are TRBV5-4 and TRBJ2-7; TRBD1 agrees at 9 bases. The CDR3 runs to 14 residues. CDR1 is SGHNT and CDR2 is YYREEE in the germline V gene (reference sequence). J gave up 3 bases and V 4 bases, and 5 bases lay outside the gene matches. Here the CDR3 reads CASSGRDRVYEQYF. The DNA for the CDR3 is TGTGCCAGCAGCGGCCGGGACAGGGTCTACGAGCAGTACTTC.

The chain links TRBV4-1 to TRBJ2-7; no firm D call. The V gene lost 1 base and the J gene lost 4 bases, with 2 bases spanning the gap. The CDR3 extends over 11 amino acids. Germline-derived CDR1 and CDR2 are MGHRA and YSYEKL. CDR3 protein: CASSQAYEQYF. The DNA of the CDR3 is TGCGCCAGCAGCCAAGCGTACGAGCAGTACTTC.

This chain links TRBV6-4 with TRBJ2-1; weak D call: TRBD2 (6 bases). CDR1 is MRHNA and CDR2 is SNTAGT in the germline V gene. V was clipped by 4 bases and J by 3 bases, with 10 bases between them. This CDR3 is built from 14 residues. Here the CDR3 reads CASSASGDYNEQFF. The CDR3, as DNA: TGTGCCAGCAGTGCGTCGGGGGACTACAATGAGCAGTTCTTC.

The J gene is TRBJ1-4, the V gene TRBV30, with D uncertain. Germline CDR1 GTSNPN, CDR2 SVGIG (reference sequence). The CDR3 length is 14 residues. V shed 0 bases and J shed 2 bases, with 7 bases lying between them. The DNA of the CDR3 is TGTGCCTGGAGTGTACTCAGCACTAATGAAAAACTGTTTTTT. Its translation is CAWSVLSTNEKLFF.

The J gene is TRBJ2-7, the V gene TRBV9, with D uncertain. Germline lookup yields CDR1 SGDLS and CDR2 YYNGEE. Trimming took 4 bases from V and 0 from J, leaving 8 bases between them. There are 13 residues in the CDR3. The CDR3 DNA is TGTGCCAGCAGCCCCCGACCCTCCTACGAGCAGTACTTC. It yields the protein CASSPRPSYEQYF.

J is TRBJ2-7 and V is TRBV5-3; D not certain. TRBV5-3 is an ORF, and what it does is uncertain. The V gene lost 0 bases and the J gene lost 4 bases, with 5 bases spanning the gap. This CDR3 contains 12 residues. CDR3 DNA sequence: TGTGCCAGAAGCTTGGATCGGTACGAGCAGTACTTC. Its protein product is CARSLDRYEQYF.

This clone was seen a single time. V usage is TRBV16 and J usage is TRBJ2-3; 8 nucleotides agree with TRBD1. CDR3 length equals 16 residues. CDR1 and CDR2 (germline): KGHSY, FQNENV. J gave up 1 base and V 1 base, and 4 bases lay outside the gene matches. The CDR3 here is CASSQYQDRGTDTQYF. The CDR3 region has the DNA TGTGCCAGCAGCCAATATCAGGACAGGGGCACAGATACGCAGTATTTT.

The chain combines TRBV19 with TRBJ1-2, with a weak D call TRBD1 (6 bases). The V and J ends lost 5 bases and 6 bases respectively, with 13 bases between them. The germline gives CDR1 LNHDA, CDR2 SQIVND (reference sequence). CDR3 size: 13 residues. The CDR3 DNA is TGTGCCAGTAGTCTACAGGGTAGAGATGGCTACACCTTC. Its protein product is CASSLQGRDGYTF.

J is TRBJ1-5 and V is TRBV5-1; TRBD1 might be the D (6 bases). The germline CDR1 and CDR2 sequences are SGHRS and YFSETQ. V shed 0 bases and J shed 0 bases, with 25 bases lying between them. The CDR3 has 21 amino acids. The CDR3 DNA reads TGCGCCAGCAGCTTGGTAGACAGGTCCGCGGGGGTAGGGTATAGCAATCAGCCCCAGCATTTT. Residues: CASSLVDRSAGVGYSNQPQHF.

The chain is built from TRBV9 and TRBJ2-3, with 9 bases fitting TRBD2. V dropped 3 bases and J dropped 0; count of bases not matched to a gene: 5. This CDR3 has 16 residues. Per germline, CDR1 SGDLS and CDR2 YYNGEE. The CDR3 coding sequence is TGTGCCAGCAGCGATAGACTAGCGGAGAGCACAGATACGCAGTATTTT. Its protein product is CASSDRLAESTDTQYF.

The J gene is TRBJ2-3, the V gene TRBV7-2; 12 nucleotides match TRBD2. The CDR3 is 16 residues long. V lost 5 bases to trimming and J lost 2 bases; unmatched junction nucleotides: 5. The V gene's germline CDR1 is SGHTA and CDR2 FQGNSA. The CDR3 protein is CASSPGLAGITDTQYF. The CDR3 nucleotides are TGTGCCAGCAGCCCCGGACTAGCGGGAATCACAGATACGCAGTATTTT.

The table lists this clone with a count of one. This sequence joins TRBV7-9 and TRBJ1-1; D gene ambiguous. Trimming stripped 0 bases from V and 1 base from J, with 6 bases between. Germline CDR1 and CDR2: SEHNR and FQNEAQ (reference sequence). There are 14 residues in the CDR3. The CDR3 region has the DNA TGTGCCAGCAGCTTAGCCTCAGGGAACACTGAAGCTTTCTTT. Residues: CASSLASGNTEAFF. The full variable domain, its missing parts supplied by reference TRBV7-9 and TRBJ1-1, is DTGVSQNPRHKITKRGQNVTFRCDPISEHNRLYWYRQTLGQGPEFLTYFQNEAQLEKSRLLSDRFSAERPKGSFSTLEIQRTEQGDSAMYLCASSLASGNTEAFFGQGTRLTVV.

This clone was recorded once. V is TRBV7-6 and J is TRBJ1-2, with D possibly being TRBD1 (6 bases). Trimming left V 5 bases short and J 3 bases short, with 13 bases between. Germline CDR1 SGHVS, CDR2 FNYEAQ. The CDR3 totals 14 residues. DNA for the CDR3: TGTGCCAGCAGCCGGACAGCTAGTGACTATGGCTACACCTTC. Translated, it gives CASSRTASDYGYTF. Together with reference TRBV7-6 and TRBJ1-2, the CDR3 gives the full variable domain: GAGVSQSPRYKVTKRGQDVALRCDPISGHVSLYWYRQALGQGPEFLTYFNYEAQQDKSGLPNDRFSAERPEGSISTLTIQRTEQRDSAMYRCASSRTASDYGYTFGSGTRLTVV.

CDR3 residues: CASSVDGVRTDTQYF. The DNA of the CDR3 is TGTGCCAGCAGCGTAGATGGGGTAAGGACAGATACGCAGTATTTT. The gene calls are TRBV9 and TRBJ2-3, with unresolved D. CDR1 and CDR2 (germline): SGDLS, YYNGEE. This CDR3 comprises 15 residues. V dropped 0 bases and J dropped 3 bases, with 11 bases sitting between them.

This sequence joins TRBV4-1 and TRBJ2-6, with TRBD1 matching 7 bases. This CDR3 is built from 18 residues. V dropped 0 bases and J dropped 0; count of bases not matched to a gene: 5. The germline gives CDR1 MGHRA, CDR2 YSYEKL. The CDR3 spells CASSQERGRISGANVLTF. DNA for the CDR3: TGCGCCAGCAGCCAAGAAAGGGGGCGCATCTCTGGGGCCAACGTCCTGACTTTC.

With respect to this clone: This specimen includes other DNA sequences encoding the same CDR3. The V and J genes are TRBV6-4 and TRBJ2-3, with 13 bases identical to TRBD2. Germline V gives CDR1 MRHNA, CDR2 SNTAGT. This CDR3 contains 15 residues. With V trimmed by 5 bases and J by 4 bases, 3 bases remained unmatched. The CDR3 here is CASSRTSGSSDTQYF. In nucleotides, the CDR3 is TGTGCCAGCAGTCGGACTAGCGGGAGCTCAGATACGCAGTATTTT.

The rearrangement joins TRBV4-3 to TRBJ2-3, with D tentatively TRBD2 (5 bases). The germline gives CDR1 LGHNA, CDR2 YSLEER. Trimming stripped 1 base from V and 6 bases from J, with 14 bases between. This CDR3 is built from 15 residues. DNA for the CDR3: TGCGCCAGCAGCCAAGGGACGGGGAGTGTGGATACGCAGTATTTT. It yields the protein CASSQGTGSVDTQYF.

Notes on this clone: Other DNA sequences in the same sample also yield this CDR3. The chain carries TRBV28 and TRBJ2-7; D not certain. CDR1 and CDR2 (germline): MDHEN, SYDVKM. V was shortened by 8 bases and J by 2 bases, with 4 bases between the two germline ends. The CDR3 length is 10 residues. CDR3 region: CASSTYEQYF. The CDR3 coding sequence is TGTGCCAGCTCGACCTACGAGCAGTACTTC. Full variable domain (outside the CDR3, taken from reference TRBV28 and TRBJ2-7): DVKVTQSSRYLVKRTGEKVFLECVQDMDHENMFWYRQDPGLGLRLIYFSYDVKMKEKGDIPEGYSVSREKKERFSLILESASTNQTSMYLCASSTYEQYFGPGTRLTVT.

The chain combines TRBV6-1 with TRBJ1-1, with TRBD1 as a possible D gene (6 bases). Trimming removed 5 bases from V and 4 bases from J, with 11 bases in between. The CDR3 runs to 13 residues. Germline-derived CDR1 and CDR2 are MNHNS and SASEGT. CDR3 sequence (DNA): TGTGCCAGCAGTTTCACAGGGTCCACTGAAGCTTTCTTT. Translated, it gives CASSFTGSTEAFF.

This sequence joins TRBV2 and TRBJ2-7; D remains unclear. Germline V CDR1 and CDR2: SNHLY, FYNNEI. V was clipped by 8 bases and J by 1 base, with 12 bases between them. There are 13 residues in the CDR3. This CDR3 is CASSRAESYEQYF. The CDR3, as DNA: TGTGCCAGCTCCCGGGCGGAGTCCTACGAGCAGTACTTC.

This clone came up once. The V and J genes are TRBV7-3 and TRBJ2-5, with TRBD1 identical over 8 bases. Germline trimming cut 5 bases from V and 5 bases from J; bases unmatched to any gene: 10. CDR1 is SGHTA, CDR2 FQGTGA, per germline. CDR3 length: 15 amino acids. The CDR3 spells CASSLGTGGPETQYF. CDR3 bases: TGTGCCAGCAGCCTAGGAACAGGGGGACCGGAGACCCAGTACTTC.

The chain employs TRBV6-6 and TRBJ1-2; 7 positions match TRBD1. Trimming cost V 0 bases and J 11 bases; bases outside gene matches: 9. Germline loops: CDR1 MNHNY, CDR2 SVGAGI (reference sequence). CDR3 size: 14 residues. The CDR3 loop reads CASSYSRDRSKYTF. As DNA, the CDR3 is TGTGCCAGCAGTTACTCGCGGGACAGATCGAAGTACACCTTC.

This clone showed up just once. The chain is built from TRBV29-1 and TRBJ2-7, with 8 bases matching TRBD1. V was clipped by 2 bases and J by 7 bases; unmatched bases: 1. CDR3 length: 11 amino acids. Per the germline V gene, CDR1 is SQVTM and CDR2 is ANQGSEA. In DNA, the CDR3 is TGCAGCGTTGAAACAGGGGGTGAGCAGTACTTC. Protein product: CSVETGGEQYF.

This chain joins TRBV10-3 and TRBJ2-7; 9 nucleotides align to TRBD2. V trimming: 3 bases; J trimming: 1 base; junction bases outside the gene matches: 1. Germline V gives CDR1 ENHRY, CDR2 SYGVKD. This CDR3 comprises 14 residues. This CDR3 reads CAISDLAGSYEQYF. The CDR3 region has the DNA TGTGCCATCAGTGATCTAGCGGGGTCCTACGAGCAGTACTTC.

The chain has TRBV9 and TRBJ2-7; TRBD1 is a possible D gene (5 bases). The ends were cut back, 4 bases at V and 5 bases at J, with 19 bases in the middle. CDR1 and CDR2 from the germline V gene are SGDLS and YYNGEE. The CDR3 runs 15 residues. CDR3 sequence (DNA): TGTGCCAGCAGCCAAACGCGGACACCCTCGGACGAGCAGTACTTC. It specifies CASSQTRTPSDEQYF.

This clone came up once. This chain connects TRBV7-9 to TRBJ2-7; 9 nucleotides match TRBD1. Germline V gene data show CDR1 as SEHNR and CDR2 as FQNEAQ (reference sequence). CDR3 length equals 13 residues. Trimming removed 4 bases from V and 5 bases from J; junction bases left unmatched: 3. The CDR3 loop is CASSWDRDHEQYF. The CDR3 DNA sequence: TGTGCCAGCAGCTGGGACAGGGACCACGAGCAGTACTTC.

CDR3 DNA sequence: TGTGCCAGCAGCCTTCTAGCGGGCGGCTCCTACGAGCAGTACTTC. It is translated as CASSLLAGGSYEQYF. V and J are TRBV6-4 and TRBJ2-7; TRBD2 agrees at 8 bases. The CDR3 is made up of 15 amino acids. V shed 6 bases, J shed 0 bases, and the junction held 7 bases outside the gene matches. Germline lookup yields CDR1 MRHNA and CDR2 SNTAGT.

The chain combines TRBV27 with TRBJ2-7, with a possible D match to TRBD1 (6 bases). CDR3 length equals 15 residues. V was trimmed by 6 bases and J by 4 bases, leaving 19 bases between them. Germline CDR1 and CDR2: MNHEY and SMNVEV (reference sequence). CDR3 loop: CASSPARAGDYEQYF. The CDR3 nucleotides read TGTGCCAGCAGCCCCGCCCGGGCAGGGGATTACGAGCAGTACTTC.

The chain combines TRBV2 with TRBJ2-5; TRBD2 aligns across 7 bases. The CDR3 is 12 residues long. Germline CDR1 SNHLY, CDR2 FYNNEI. With V trimmed by 9 bases and J by 1 base, 2 bases remained unmatched. CDR3 nucleotides: TGTGCCAGTACTAGCGCCCAAGAGACCCAGTACTTC. The encoded protein is CASTSAQETQYF.